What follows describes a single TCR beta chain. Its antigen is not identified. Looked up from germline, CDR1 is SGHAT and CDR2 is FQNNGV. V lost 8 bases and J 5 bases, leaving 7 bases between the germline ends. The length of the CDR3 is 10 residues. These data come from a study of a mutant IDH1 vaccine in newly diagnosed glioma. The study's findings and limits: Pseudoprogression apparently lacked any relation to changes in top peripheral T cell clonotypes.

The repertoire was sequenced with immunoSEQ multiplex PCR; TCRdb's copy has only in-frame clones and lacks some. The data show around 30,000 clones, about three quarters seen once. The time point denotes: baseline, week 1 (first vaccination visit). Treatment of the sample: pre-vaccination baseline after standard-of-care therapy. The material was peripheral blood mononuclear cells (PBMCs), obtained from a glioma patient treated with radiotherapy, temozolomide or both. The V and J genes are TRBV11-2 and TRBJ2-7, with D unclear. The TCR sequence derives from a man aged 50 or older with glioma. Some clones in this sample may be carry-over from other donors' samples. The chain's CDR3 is CASQSHEQYF. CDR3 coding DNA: TGTGCCAGCCAGTCCCACGAGCAGTACTTC.